Listed below are T cell receptor beta chains from one sample, sequenced in a study of T-cell reconstitution after alpha-beta-depleted transplantation in children. TCRdb itself ran the PCR reads through MiXCR, one entry per CDR3 protein. The sample lists hundreds of thousands of distinct CDR3 sequences, roughly 17% occurring once. The starting material was PBMCs from the stem cell graft donor, obtained from the stem cell graft. The receptor source for this set is a human donor who donated a stem cell graft to a child with acute myeloid leukemia. Both conserved end residues are trimmed from each CDR3. Fields, in order: J gene, V gene, D gene, clone size, CDR3 length, CDR3 protein. The D gene is left open where the match is weak. Not all rows give a size; the values are once, few, many and, for expanded clones, a class.

>TRBJ2-5|TRBV12-3/TRBV12-4|-|many|11
ASSFGQFKTQY
>TRBJ1-5|TRBV6-5|-|-|13
ASSYDGGSNQPQH
>TRBJ1-5|TRBV20-1|-|many|11
SARTGAGQPQH
>TRBJ2-7|TRBV29-1|-|many|9
SAVDRNEQY
>TRBJ2-5|TRBV7-9|-|-|11
ASSPHGQETQY
>TRBJ1-1|TRBV6-5|-|-|12
ASSSLDMNTEAF
>TRBJ2-2|TRBV20-1|-|many|13
SATVGQANTGELF
>TRBJ2-5|TRBV27|-|many|11
ASSLSVKETQY
>TRBJ2-6|TRBV6-2/TRBV6-3|-|few|15
ASSYGWEATGANVLT
>TRBJ2-6|TRBV11-1|-|few|16
ASSLMGTAPSGANVLT
>TRBJ1-2|TRBV9|-|few|13
ASSVEAAGALGYT
>TRBJ1-2|TRBV29-1|-|many|12
SVPTGGELWGYT
>TRBJ1-6|TRBV7-2|-|many|12
ASTQRARGSPLH
>TRBJ1-5|TRBV7-9|TRBD1|many|10
ASEGASQPQH
>TRBJ2-3|TRBV7-2|-|few|13
ASSWAPNRVDTQY
>TRBJ2-1|TRBV7-8|TRBD2|-|13
ASSPGVAGDYEQF
>TRBJ1-3|TRBV20-1|-|many|12
SARPGRAGNTIY
>TRBJ1-1|TRBV7-2|TRBD1|few|14
ASSLVGDRGNTEAF
>TRBJ1-5|TRBV20-1|-|few|15
SARDGGHPGSNQPQH
>TRBJ2-6|TRBV12-3/TRBV12-4|-|-|13
ASAYRGRGANVLT
>TRBJ1-5|TRBV19|TRBD1|-|11
ASSGTGEHPQH
>TRBJ2-7|TRBV3-1|-|-|15
ASSQGLAAGDAYEQY
>TRBJ2-3|TRBV20-1|-|many|12
SARFDSRSDTQY
>TRBJ1-2|TRBV12-3/TRBV12-4|TRBD1|many|12
ASSPTGDDYGYT
>TRBJ2-1|TRBV6-2/TRBV6-3|-|-|14
ASRPAGQVTVAEQF
>TRBJ2-2|TRBV7-2|-|-|10
ARGKDTGELF
>TRBJ2-3|TRBV10-1|-|-|14
ASSDPYSRGPDTQY
>TRBJ1-1|TRBV20-1|-|few|9
SAPKDRVAF
>TRBJ1-1|TRBV9|-|-|14
ASSKTPQTENTEAF
>TRBJ2-7|TRBV24-1|TRBD2|-|15
ATSAPLTSGGSYEQY
>TRBJ1-1|TRBV5-1|-|-|9
ASSPGDWRI
>TRBJ1-2|TRBV7-2|-|many|10
AADSPVLGYT
>TRBJ2-4|TRBV12-3/TRBV12-4|TRBD1|few|12
ASSPGQGENIQY
>TRBJ1-1|TRBV12-3/TRBV12-4|-|many|11
ASSSGEDTEAF
>TRBJ2-2|TRBV5-1|-|-|13
ASSPELLNTGELF
>TRBJ2-1|TRBV5-6|-|many|13
ASSSRHLSLHEQF
>TRBJ2-1|TRBV20-1|TRBD2|-|13
SATPGAGGTDEQF
>TRBJ2-7|TRBV20-1|-|-|9
SVFGDYEQY
>TRBJ2-7|TRBV7-2|-|many|13
ASSLAAVSSYEQY
>TRBJ2-2|TRBV29-1|-|few|11
SVVGRNTGELF
>TRBJ2-6|TRBV12-3/TRBV12-4|-|many|14
ASSPSGAAGANVLT
>TRBJ1-2|TRBV20-1|-|many|13
SARAWGILDYGYT